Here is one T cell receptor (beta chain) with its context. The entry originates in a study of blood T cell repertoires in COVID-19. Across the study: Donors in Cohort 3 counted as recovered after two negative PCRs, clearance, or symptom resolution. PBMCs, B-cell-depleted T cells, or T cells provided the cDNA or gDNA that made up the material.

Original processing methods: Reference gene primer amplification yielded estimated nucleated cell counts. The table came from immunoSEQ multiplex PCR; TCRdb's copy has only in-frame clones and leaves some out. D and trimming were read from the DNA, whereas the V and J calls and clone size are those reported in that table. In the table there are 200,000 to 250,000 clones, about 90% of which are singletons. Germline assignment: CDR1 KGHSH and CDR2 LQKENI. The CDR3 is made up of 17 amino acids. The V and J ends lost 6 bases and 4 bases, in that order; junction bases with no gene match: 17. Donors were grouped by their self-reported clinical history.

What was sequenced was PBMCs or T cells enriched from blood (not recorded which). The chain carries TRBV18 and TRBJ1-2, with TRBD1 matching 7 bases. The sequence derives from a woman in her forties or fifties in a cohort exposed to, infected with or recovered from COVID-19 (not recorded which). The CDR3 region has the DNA TGTGCCAGCTCCGCCTCCGGGACAGAGGCCTTACTCTATGGCTACACCTTC. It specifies CASSASGTEALLYGYTF. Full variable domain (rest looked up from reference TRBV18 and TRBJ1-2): NAGVMQNPRHLVRRRGQEARLRCSPMKGHSHVYWYRQLPEEGLKFMVYLQKENIIDESGMPKERFSAEFPKEGPSILRIQQVVRGDSAAYFCASSASGTEALLYGYTFGSGTRLTVV.